This TCR beta chain derives from a study of OX40 agonist ivuxolimab in advanced cancers. Overall study results and limits: Average numbers of expanded clones were greater in CD8+ T cells than in CD4+.

In germline, CDR1 is SQVTM, CDR2 ANQGSEA. Trimming cost V 5 bases and J 3 bases; bases outside gene matches: 3. The CDR3 totals 12 residues. In the case of this clone: The antigen is undetermined.

Using immunoSEQ multiplex PCR, the repertoire was profiled, and TCRdb retains in-frame clones only, with some absent. This sample carries tens of thousands of clones, approximately 88% of them seen once, and the ten largest clones take about 35%. The chain couples TRBV29-1 to TRBJ1-1; TRBD1 matches 7 bases. The receptor was derived from an adult with an advanced solid tumor such as melanoma, head and neck, liver or kidney cancer. The starting material was CD4+ or CD8+ T cells sorted from blood, obtained in a trial of the OX40 agonist ivuxolimab. CDR3 DNA: TGCAGCGTTCGAACAGGGGACACTGAAGCTTTCTTT. Amino acids: CSVRTGDTEAFF.